Each of the 17 T cell receptor beta chains below was sequenced from the same sample in a study of blood T cell repertoires in COVID-19. The data were produced by immunoSEQ multiplex PCR, yet TCRdb's version contains in-frame clones alone and is incomplete. The table includes about 160,000 clones, around 80% detected once. The sequencing input was peripheral blood. All receptors come from a woman older than 75 with acute or convalescent COVID-19.

This chain connects TRBV5-6 to TRBJ1-1; TRBD1 might be the D (5 bases). CDR3 length: 14 residues. Germline values: CDR1 SGHDT, CDR2 YYEEEE. The V end was cut by 3 bases, the J end by 1 base, with 10 bases between. CDR3 DNA sequence: TGTGCCAGCAGCTACCCGACAGCGAACACTGAAGCTTTCTTT. Its translation is CASSYPTANTEAFF.

This chain connects TRBV28 to TRBJ1-5; D perhaps matches TRBD1 (5 bases). V was shortened by 7 bases and J by 2 bases, with 15 bases between the two germline ends. Germline V gives CDR1 MDHEN, CDR2 SYDVKM. This CDR3 is 15 amino acids long. CDR3 region: CASTSRGVGNQPQHF. DNA of the CDR3: TGTGCCAGCACCTCTCGGGGGGTTGGCAATCAGCCCCAGCATTTT.

The chain combines TRBV7-2 with TRBJ2-7; D is ambiguous. V was trimmed by 0 bases and J by 3 bases, leaving 9 bases between them. CDR1 and CDR2 (germline): SGHTA, FQGNSA. The CDR3 is made up of 14 amino acids. CDR3 amino acids: CASSLAPGFYEQYF. The CDR3 DNA reads as TGTGCCAGCAGCTTAGCCCCAGGTTTCTACGAGCAGTACTTC.

The chain carries TRBV12-3 or TRBV12-4 and TRBJ2-5, with TRBD2 matching 7 bases. The CDR3 length is 11 residues. V lost 9 bases to trimming and J lost 6 bases; unmatched junction nucleotides: 4. DNA for the CDR3: TGTGCCAGTGGGGGGGGAAAGACCCAGTACTTC. It codes for CASGGGKTQYF.

The V gene is TRBV18, the J gene TRBJ1-1; the D gene is possibly TRBD1 (5 bases). Per the germline V gene, CDR1 is KGHSH and CDR2 is LQKENI. CDR3 length equals 14 residues. V shed 1 base and J shed 1 base, with 7 bases lying between them. The CDR3 DNA is TGTGCCAGCTCACCACTTAGGGGGAACACTGAAGCTTTCTTT. Translated: CASSPLRGNTEAFF.

This rearrangement joins TRBV27 to TRBJ1-2, with TRBD1 matching 7 bases. CDR3 size: 13 residues. V was pared by 6 bases and J by 3 bases, with 4 bases of the junction left unmatched. Germline V gives CDR1 MNHEY, CDR2 SMNVEV (reference sequence). CDR3 sequence: CASSRRGHYGYTF. The CDR3, as DNA: TGTGCCAGCAGCCGAAGGGGGCACTATGGCTACACCTTC.

This clone was seen a single time. The gene calls are TRBV7-9 and TRBJ1-3, with a weak D call TRBD1 (5 bases). CDR3 length: 15 amino acids. The V gene lost 8 bases and the J gene lost 3 bases, with 17 bases spanning the gap. CDR1 and CDR2 (germline): SEHNR, FQNEAQ (reference sequence). The CDR3 sequence: CASPAGNLFGNTIYF. The CDR3 region has the DNA TGTGCCAGCCCGGCAGGGAATTTGTTTGGAAACACCATATATTTT.

This clone appeared a single time. V gene TRBV13 combines with J gene TRBJ2-7; TRBD1 agrees at 8 bases. V gave up 3 bases and J gave up 5 bases; unmatched junction bases: 6. This CDR3 comprises 14 residues. Looked up from germline, CDR1 is PRHDT and CDR2 is FYEKMQ (reference sequence). For the CDR3, the DNA is TGTGCCAGCAGCTTTACGGACAGGGCCCACGAGCAGTACTTC. Translating gives CASSFTDRAHEQYF.

This chain uses TRBV5-6 with TRBJ1-5; D gene ambiguous. This CDR3 spans 13 amino acids. Germline assignment: CDR1 SGHDT and CDR2 YYEEEE. Trimming took 0 bases from V and 5 from J, leaving 6 bases between them. CDR3 in amino acids: CASSLDRDQPQHF. The CDR3 DNA is TGTGCCAGCAGCTTGGACAGAGATCAGCCCCAGCATTTT.

This chain links TRBV19 with TRBJ2-1, with 12 bases matching TRBD2. From germline, CDR1 is LNHDA and CDR2 SQIVND (reference sequence). This CDR3 region has 15 residues. Trimming cost V 6 bases and J 7 bases; bases outside gene matches: 7. CDR3 region: CASSQTSGRLNEQFF. DNA of the CDR3: TGTGCCAGTAGCCAGACTAGCGGGAGACTAAATGAGCAGTTCTTC. Using reference TRBV19 and TRBJ2-1 for the parts outside the CDR3, the full variable domain is DGGITQSPKYLFRKEGQNVTLSCEQNLNHDAMYWYRQDPGQGLRLIYYSQIVNDFQKGDIAEGYSVSREKKESFPLTVTSAQKNPTAFYLCASSQTSGRLNEQFFGPGTRLTVL.

V usage is TRBV19 and J usage is TRBJ1-2; weak D call: TRBD1 (6 bases). The V gene lost 7 bases and the J gene lost 6 bases, with 30 bases spanning the gap. Germline CDR1 is LNHDA and CDR2 is SQIVND (reference sequence). CDR3 length: 18 residues. CDR3 residues: CASTLKGVGATWGHGYTF. The CDR3 DNA reads TGTGCCAGTACCCTAAAGGGGGTTGGAGCTACCTGGGGCCATGGCTACACCTTC.

This chain connects TRBV19 to TRBJ2-7, with D possibly TRBD1 on 7 matching bases. Germline assignment: CDR1 LNHDA and CDR2 SQIVND (reference sequence). The V end lost 4 bases, the J end lost 3 bases, and 13 bases lay between the germline ends. CDR3 length: 14 amino acids. The CDR3 reads CASSTAGQYYEQYF. CDR3 DNA sequence: TGTGCCAGTAGTACTGCGGGACAGTACTACGAGCAGTACTTC.

This chain uses TRBV7-8 with TRBJ2-5, with TRBD2 identical over 11 bases. Losses at the gene ends were 5 bases for V and 4 bases for J; bases not matched to a gene: 6. The CDR3 contains 15 residues. CDR1 is SGHVS and CDR2 is FQNEAQ in the germline V gene. In DNA form, the CDR3 reads TGTGCCAGCAGCAAGCTAGCGGGGGGAGGAGAGACCCAGTACTTC. Protein: CASSKLAGGGETQYF.

The genes are TRBV2 and TRBJ1-2; TRBD1 might be the D (6 bases). Germline lookup yields CDR1 SNHLY and CDR2 FYNNEI. The length of the CDR3 is 12 residues. The ends were cut back, 3 bases at V and 6 bases at J, with 8 bases in the middle. CDR3 sequence reads: CASSDTGNGYTF. In DNA form, the CDR3 reads TGTGCCAGCAGTGATACAGGGAATGGCTACACCTTC.

The chain is built from TRBV4-1 and TRBJ2-7; 7 bases are a match to TRBD1. Per germline, CDR1 MGHRA and CDR2 YSYEKL. The CDR3 consists of 15 residues. V dropped 1 base and J dropped 2; count of bases not matched to a gene: 5. The CDR3 region is CASSQGPGTAYEQYF. CDR3 nucleotide sequence: TGCGCCAGCAGCCAAGGACCCGGGACAGCCTACGAGCAGTACTTC.

Written as DNA, the CDR3 is TGCGCCAGCAGCCCGACTCAGACAGGAGTTCAGCCCCAGCATTTT. Protein: CASSPTQTGVQPQHF. This chain links TRBV4-1 with TRBJ1-5, with D possibly matching TRBD1 (6 bases). The CDR3 totals 15 residues. Trimming cost V 4 bases and J 6 bases, with 16 bases left between them. Germline V lookup: CDR1 MGHRA, CDR2 YSYEKL.

The chain links TRBV4-3 to TRBJ1-5, with TRBD1 matching over 9 bases. Losses at the gene ends were 1 base for V and 4 bases for J; bases not matched to a gene: 11. Germline CDR1 and CDR2: LGHNA and YSLEER. The CDR3 totals 18 residues. CDR3 bases: TGCGCCAGCAGCCAAGGACTACAGGGGGCGGAGAAGAATCAGCCCCAGCATTTT. Its protein is CASSQGLQGAEKNQPQHF.